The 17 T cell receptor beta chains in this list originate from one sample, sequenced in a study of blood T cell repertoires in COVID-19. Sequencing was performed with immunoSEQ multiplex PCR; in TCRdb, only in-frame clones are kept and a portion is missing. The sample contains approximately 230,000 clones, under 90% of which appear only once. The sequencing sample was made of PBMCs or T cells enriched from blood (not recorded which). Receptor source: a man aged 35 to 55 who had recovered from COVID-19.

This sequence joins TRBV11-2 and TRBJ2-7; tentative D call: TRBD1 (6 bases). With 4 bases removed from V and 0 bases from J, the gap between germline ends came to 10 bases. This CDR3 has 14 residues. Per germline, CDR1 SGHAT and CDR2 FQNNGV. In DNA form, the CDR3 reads TGTGCCAGCAGCTCAGGACAGTTCTCCTACGAGCAGTACTTC. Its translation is CASSSGQFSYEQYF.

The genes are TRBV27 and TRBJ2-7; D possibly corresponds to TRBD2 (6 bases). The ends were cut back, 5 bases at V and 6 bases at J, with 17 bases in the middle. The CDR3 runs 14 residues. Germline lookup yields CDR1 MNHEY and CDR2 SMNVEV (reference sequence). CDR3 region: CASSRMDLGGEQYF. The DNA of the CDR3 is TGTGCCAGCAGTCGCATGGACCTGGGAGGCGAGCAGTACTTC.

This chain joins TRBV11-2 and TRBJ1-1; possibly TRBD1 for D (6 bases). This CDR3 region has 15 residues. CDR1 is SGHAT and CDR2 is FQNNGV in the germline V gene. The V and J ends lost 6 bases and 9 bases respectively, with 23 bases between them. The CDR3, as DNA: TGTGCCAGCAGATCCATTGGGGGCAGGGGCGCAAAAGCTTTCTTT. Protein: CASRSIGGRGAKAFF.

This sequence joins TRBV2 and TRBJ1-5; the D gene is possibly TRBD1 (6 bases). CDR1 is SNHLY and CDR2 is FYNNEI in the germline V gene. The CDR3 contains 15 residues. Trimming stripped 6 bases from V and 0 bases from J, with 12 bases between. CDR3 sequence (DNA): TGTGCCAGCAGGCAGGGGTCCCTTAGCAATCAGCCCCAGCATTTT. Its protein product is CASRQGSLSNQPQHF.

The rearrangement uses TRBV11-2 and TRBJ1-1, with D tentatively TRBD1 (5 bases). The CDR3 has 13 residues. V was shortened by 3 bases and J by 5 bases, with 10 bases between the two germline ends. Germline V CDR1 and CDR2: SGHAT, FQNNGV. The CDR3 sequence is CASSLGGTTEAFF. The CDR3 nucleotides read TGTGCCAGCAGCTTGGGGGGGACGACTGAAGCTTTCTTT.

CDR3 nucleotide sequence: TGTGCCAGCAGCCAATTTTTGGCAGGGGTGTTAACTGAAGCTTTCTTT. Translation gives CASSQFLAGVLTEAFF. The chain recombines TRBV7-6 with TRBJ1-1, with D possibly TRBD1 on 6 matching bases. Germline V CDR1 and CDR2: SGHVS, FNYEAQ. V lost 5 bases, J lost 5 bases, and 21 bases lay in between. The CDR3 has 16 residues. Variable domain in full (rest from reference TRBV7-6 and TRBJ1-1): GAGVSQSPRYKVTKRGQDVALRCDPISGHVSLYWYRQALGQGPEFLTYFNYEAQQDKSGLPNDRFSAERPEGSISTLTIQRTEQRDSAMYRCASSQFLAGVLTEAFFGQGTRLTVV.

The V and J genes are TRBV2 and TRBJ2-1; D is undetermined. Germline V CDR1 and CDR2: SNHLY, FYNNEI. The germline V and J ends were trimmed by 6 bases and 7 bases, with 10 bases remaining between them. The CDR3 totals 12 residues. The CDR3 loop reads CASSAEVNEQFF. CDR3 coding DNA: TGTGCCAGCAGCGCAGAGGTTAATGAGCAGTTCTTC.

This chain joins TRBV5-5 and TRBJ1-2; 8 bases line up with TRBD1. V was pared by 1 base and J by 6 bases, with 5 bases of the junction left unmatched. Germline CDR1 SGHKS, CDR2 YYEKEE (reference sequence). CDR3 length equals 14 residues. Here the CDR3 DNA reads TGTGCCAGCAGCTTGAACAGGGGGACCCATGGCTACACCTTC. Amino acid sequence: CASSLNRGTHGYTF.

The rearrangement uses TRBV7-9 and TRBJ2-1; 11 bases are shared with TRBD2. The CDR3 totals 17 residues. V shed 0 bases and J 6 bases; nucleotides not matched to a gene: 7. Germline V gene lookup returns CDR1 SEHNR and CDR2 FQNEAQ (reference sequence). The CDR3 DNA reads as TGTGCCAGCAGCTTAGCGTTCGGACTAGCGGGCCTCAATGAGCAGTTCTTC. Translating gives CASSLAFGLAGLNEQFF.

CDR3 DNA sequence: TGTGCCAGCAGTTTGGGACAGGGTGAAGCTTTCTTT. This gives the protein CASSLGQGEAFF. The J gene is TRBJ1-1, the V gene TRBV7-9; 9 bases fit TRBD1. Germline V gives CDR1 SEHNR, CDR2 FQNEAQ (reference sequence). Trimming at V came to 6 bases and at J to 7 bases, leaving 3 bases not matched to a gene. The CDR3 consists of 12 residues.

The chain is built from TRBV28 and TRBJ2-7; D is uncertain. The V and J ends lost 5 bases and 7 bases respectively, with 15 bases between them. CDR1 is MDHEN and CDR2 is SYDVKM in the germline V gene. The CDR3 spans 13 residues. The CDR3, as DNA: TGTGCCAGCAGTCCCGAGGCGACGGATGAGCAGTACTTC. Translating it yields CASSPEATDEQYF.

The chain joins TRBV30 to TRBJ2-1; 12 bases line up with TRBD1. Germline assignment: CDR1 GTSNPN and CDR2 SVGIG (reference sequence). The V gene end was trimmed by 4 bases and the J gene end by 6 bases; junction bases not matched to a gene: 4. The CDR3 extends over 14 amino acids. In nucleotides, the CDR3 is TGTGCCTGGATGGGACAGGGGGCGTTCAATGAGCAGTTCTTC. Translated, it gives CAWMGQGAFNEQFF. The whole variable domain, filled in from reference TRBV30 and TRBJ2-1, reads SQTIHQWPATLVQPVGSPLSLECTVEGTSNPNLYWYRQAAGRGLQLLFYSVGIGQISSEVPQNLSASRPQDRQFILSSKKLLLSDSGFYLCAWMGQGAFNEQFFGPGTRLTVL.

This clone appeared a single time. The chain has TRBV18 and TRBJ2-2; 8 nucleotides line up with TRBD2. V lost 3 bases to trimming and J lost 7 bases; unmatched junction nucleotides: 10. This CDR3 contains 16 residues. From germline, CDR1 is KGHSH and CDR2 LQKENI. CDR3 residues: CASSPSRAGEIGELFF. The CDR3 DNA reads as TGTGCCAGCTCACCCTCGAGAGCGGGAGAGATCGGGGAGCTGTTTTTT.

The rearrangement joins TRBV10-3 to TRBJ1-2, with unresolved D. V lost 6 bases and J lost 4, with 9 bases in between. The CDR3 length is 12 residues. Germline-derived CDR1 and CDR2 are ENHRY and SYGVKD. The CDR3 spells CAISPGGYGYTF. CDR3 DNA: TGTGCCATCAGCCCCGGAGGCTATGGCTACACCTTC.

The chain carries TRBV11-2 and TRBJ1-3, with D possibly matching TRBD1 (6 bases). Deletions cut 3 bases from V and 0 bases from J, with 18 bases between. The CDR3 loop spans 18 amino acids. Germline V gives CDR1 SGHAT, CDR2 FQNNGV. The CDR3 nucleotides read TGTGCCAGCAGCTTGCGGCGAGCAGGGGTATACTCTGGAAACACCATATATTTT. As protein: CASSLRRAGVYSGNTIYF.

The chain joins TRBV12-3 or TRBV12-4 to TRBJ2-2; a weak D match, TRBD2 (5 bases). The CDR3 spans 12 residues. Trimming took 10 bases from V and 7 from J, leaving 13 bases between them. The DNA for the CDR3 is TGTGCCAACCGACCCCGGGGCGGGGAGCTGTTTTTT. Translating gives CANRPRGGELFF.

CDR3 sequence (DNA): TGTGCCAGCAGTTCCGGGACAGGGCTGAACTATGGCTACACCTTC. Translating it yields CASSSGTGLNYGYTF. This chain connects TRBV27 to TRBJ1-2; 9 bases map to TRBD1. CDR1 is MNHEY, CDR2 SMNVEV, per germline (reference sequence). Losses at the gene ends were 4 bases for V and 2 bases for J; bases not matched to a gene: 5. The CDR3 is 15 residues long.